The 24 T cell receptor beta chains below were found in one sample sequenced in a study of control samples from healthy donors and cancer patients (TCRdb year 2020). The library was prepared using the immunoSEQ multiplex PCR assay. TCRdb took this table from immuneACCESS and kept in-frame rearrangements with V and J called. Such tables lack part of the clones; where checked against another copy, unresolved V genes explain under half of the gap, and the rest is unexplained. The sample table shows 150,000 to 200,000 clones, and just over 85% are seen once. In total, the top ten clones hold around 1.6% of the sample. Material: blood. The receptor set was obtained from a man between 18 and 35 years old in good health.

The genes are TRBV5-5 and TRBJ2-1; TRBD2 matches at 15 bases. The CDR3 extends over 17 amino acids. Germline CDR1 SGHKS, CDR2 YYEKEE (reference sequence). The junction had 9 bases not matched to a gene; V was cut back by 4 bases and J by 7 bases. The CDR3 nucleotides read TGTGCCAGCAGCATCCGGACTAGCGGGGGGGCGGCGAATGAGCAGTTCTTC. This sequence encodes CASSIRTSGGAANEQFF.

This chain uses TRBV7-3 with TRBJ1-2, with D perhaps TRBD1 (6 bases). The V end was cut by 5 bases, the J end by 4 bases, with 17 bases between. The germline gives CDR1 SGHTA, CDR2 FQGTGA. The CDR3 sequence is 15 residues long. In nucleotides, the CDR3 is TGTGCCAGCAGCCCTCAGGGGACAACCACCTATGGCTACACCTTC. Translating gives CASSPQGTTTYGYTF.

This chain links TRBV28 with TRBJ2-7; D may be TRBD1 or TRBD2 (6 bases each). Trimming removed 5 bases at V and 9 bases at J, with 17 bases between. Per germline, CDR1 MDHEN and CDR2 SYDVKM. The CDR3 is made up of 13 amino acids. The CDR3 DNA reads as TGTGCCAGCAGTACTTACAGGGCCGGGGGGCAGTACTTC. Its translation: CASSTYRAGGQYF.

The rearrangement joins TRBV6-5 to TRBJ1-4, with TRBD1 matching 8 bases. CDR3 size: 15 residues. With V trimmed by 6 bases and J by 7 bases, 10 bases remained unmatched. Germline assignment: CDR1 MNHEY and CDR2 SVGAGI. The CDR3 sequence is CASSDYPGGREKLFF. The DNA of the CDR3 is TGTGCCAGCAGCGACTACCCAGGGGGCCGTGAAAAACTGTTTTTT.

This chain links TRBV5-1 with TRBJ2-3; possibly TRBD1 for D (6 bases). Germline-derived CDR1 and CDR2 are SGHRS and YFSETQ. This CDR3 contains 14 residues. The V gene lost 2 bases and the J gene lost 2 bases, with 9 bases spanning the gap. CDR3 sequence reads: CASSFTGTTDTQYF. DNA of the CDR3: TGCGCCAGCAGCTTTACAGGGACCACAGATACGCAGTATTTT.

This chain links TRBV24-1 with TRBJ2-1; 12 bases fit TRBD2. CDR1 is KGHDR and CDR2 is SFDVKD in the germline V gene. The CDR3 has 16 residues. The trim removed 4 bases at V and 4 bases at J, leaving 4 bases unmatched. CDR3 sequence: CATSDPTSGGYNEQFF. The CDR3 DNA is TGTGCCACCAGTGACCCAACTAGCGGGGGGTACAATGAGCAGTTCTTC.

This clone has a single count. V usage is TRBV5-4 and J usage is TRBJ2-7; no clear D gene. The V end lost 0 bases, the J end lost 4 bases, and 5 bases lay between the germline ends. The CDR3 loop spans 12 amino acids. The germline V gene has CDR1 SGHNT and CDR2 YYREEE (reference sequence). CDR3 amino acids: CASSLDRYEQYF. The CDR3 nucleotides read TGTGCCAGCAGCTTGGATAGGTACGAGCAGTACTTC.

The rearrangement uses TRBV5-6 and TRBJ2-3, with 10 bases lining up with TRBD2. The length of the CDR3 is 16 residues. Trimming removed 4 bases from V and 1 base from J; junction bases left unmatched: 6. In germline, CDR1 is SGHDT, CDR2 YYEEEE. CDR3 residues: CASSASGGARTDTQYF. CDR3 sequence (DNA): TGTGCCAGCAGCGCAAGCGGGGGGGCCCGCACAGATACGCAGTATTTT.

The chain has TRBV28 and TRBJ2-3; 11 nucleotides match TRBD2. V trimming: 6 bases; J trimming: 9 bases; junction bases outside the gene matches: 11. This CDR3 contains 15 residues. CDR1 MDHEN and CDR2 SYDVKM come from the germline V gene. This CDR3 reads CASSSTSGGGRTQYF. CDR3 coding DNA: TGTGCCAGCAGCTCCACTAGCGGGGGTGGAAGGACGCAGTATTTT.

The chain combines TRBV6-2 or TRBV6-3 with TRBJ2-1; 8 bases fit TRBD2. Trimming at V came to 5 bases and at J to 4 bases, leaving 13 bases not matched to a gene. Per germline, CDR1 MNHEY and CDR2 SVGEGT. CDR3 length equals 17 residues. The CDR3 coding sequence is TGTGCCAGCAGTACAAGCCTCGGGGGGGCACGGTACAATGAGCAGTTCTTC. It yields the protein CASSTSLGGARYNEQFF.

This chain links TRBV27 with TRBJ1-5, with D unclear. The CDR3 sequence is 15 residues long. The germline V gene has CDR1 MNHEY and CDR2 SMNVEV (reference sequence). V was cut by 6 bases and J by 4 bases, with 16 bases left in between. CDR3 bases: TGTGCCAGCAGCAGTCTTGGAGGGCGGAATCAGCCCCAGCATTTT. Its translation is CASSSLGGRNQPQHF.

The rearrangement uses TRBV5-1 and TRBJ1-2, with D unclear. The CDR3 loop spans 14 amino acids. Trimming left V 0 bases short and J 6 bases short, with 12 bases between. Germline CDR1 is SGHRS and CDR2 is YFSETQ. The CDR3 bases are TGCGCCAGCAGCTTGGGGCCGGAGGAAGATGGCTACACCTTC. This translates into CASSLGPEEDGYTF. Complete variable domain (other parts from reference TRBV5-1 and TRBJ1-2): KAGVTQTPRYLIKTRGQQVTLSCSPISGHRSVSWYQQTPGQGLQFLFEYFSETQRNKGNFPGRFSGRQFSNSRSEMNVSTLELGDSALYLCASSLGPEEDGYTFGSGTRLTVV.

This chain uses TRBV28 with TRBJ1-2, with D maybe TRBD1 (6 bases). V lost 5 bases, J lost 5 bases, and 15 bases lay in between. This CDR3 has 14 amino acids. Germline V gene lookup returns CDR1 MDHEN and CDR2 SYDVKM. This chain's CDR3 is CASSGIGQGYGYTF. The CDR3 DNA reads TGTGCCAGCAGTGGTATAGGGCAGGGGTATGGCTACACCTTC.

V is TRBV27 and J is TRBJ2-5; 12 bases are shared with TRBD2. CDR1 is MNHEY, CDR2 SMNVEV, per germline (reference sequence). The CDR3 length is 17 residues. V lost 2 bases, J lost 4 bases, and 8 bases stayed unmatched. The CDR3 nucleotides read TGTGCCAGCAGTTTAAGGGCTAGCGGGGGGGCGAGAGAGACCCAGTACTTC. This encodes CASSLRASGGARETQYF.

CDR3 protein: CASSFSRQGPNYGYTF. The CDR3 DNA reads as TGTGCCAGCAGTTTTTCTCGTCAGGGGCCCAACTATGGCTACACCTTC. The V gene is TRBV2, the J gene TRBJ1-2, with D possibly TRBD1 on 6 matching bases. The CDR3 runs to 16 residues. V was pared by 5 bases and J by 2 bases, with 18 bases between. CDR1 and CDR2 (germline): SNHLY, FYNNEI.

This clone showed up just once. The rearrangement links TRBV18 to TRBJ2-7; 10 nucleotides align to TRBD1. CDR3 length: 14 residues. Germline loops: CDR1 KGHSH, CDR2 LQKENI. V lost 5 bases, J lost 5 bases, and 6 bases stayed unmatched. The CDR3 loop reads CASSFRQGANEQYF. The DNA for the CDR3 is TGTGCCAGCTCATTTCGACAGGGGGCGAACGAGCAGTACTTC.

This clone has only a few counts. The rearrangement links TRBV4-2 to TRBJ2-2; D is possibly TRBD2 (6 bases). This CDR3 spans 16 amino acids. Germline V gene sequence: CDR1 LGHNA, CDR2 YNFKEQ. Trimming shortened V by 3 bases and J by 6 bases, and 17 bases separated the two germline ends. For the CDR3, the DNA is TGTGCCAGCAGCCAGGTGGGCGGGGCTGGTGCCGGGGAGCTGTTTTTT. This gives the protein CASSQVGGAGAGELFF.

The V call is TRBV18, the J call TRBJ2-4; TRBD2 is a possible D gene (6 bases). CDR3 length: 17 amino acids. In germline, CDR1 is KGHSH, CDR2 LQKENI. The V end lost 3 bases, the J end lost 0 bases, and 15 bases lay between the germline ends. DNA of the CDR3: TGTGCCAGCTCACCGCCGGGACTCCAACTAGCCAAAAACATTCAGTACTTC. As protein: CASSPPGLQLAKNIQYF.

This chain uses TRBV30 with TRBJ1-4; D gene unclear. This CDR3 has 14 residues. CDR1 and CDR2 from the germline V gene are GTSNPN and SVGIG (reference sequence). The V gene lost 2 bases and the J gene lost 2 bases, with 9 bases spanning the gap. CDR3 protein: CAWSYSLTNEKLFF. The DNA of the CDR3 is TGTGCCTGGAGTTACAGCCTCACTAATGAAAAACTGTTTTTT.

Here the CDR3 reads CASSLGQGEDTQYF. The CDR3 region has the DNA TGTGCCAGCAGCTTGGGACAGGGGGAAGATACGCAGTATTTT. The chain couples TRBV11-2 to TRBJ2-3; 11 nucleotides match TRBD1. The germline V gene encodes CDR1 SGHAT and CDR2 FQNNGV. Trimming took 3 bases from V and 5 from J; bases not matched to a gene: 1. The CDR3 has 14 residues.

The V and J genes are TRBV23-1 and TRBJ1-2; D not resolved. TRBV23-1 is an ORF; its function is uncertain. The CDR3 runs to 17 residues. With 4 bases removed from V and 7 bases from J, the gap between germline ends came to 25 bases. The CDR3, as DNA: TGCGCCAGCAGTCCCGCATGCGCGCCCTCTACAACTCCTGGCTACACCTTC. Protein: CASSPACAPSTTPGYTF.

This clone was counted once. The V call is TRBV11-1, the J call TRBJ2-5, with D possibly being TRBD2 (7 bases). Per the germline V gene, CDR1 is SGHAT and CDR2 is FQDESV (reference sequence). This CDR3 contains 14 residues. Between the trimmed V and J ends, which lost 0 bases and 5 bases, there was a span of 10 bases. The CDR3, as DNA: TGTGCCAGCAGCTTAGCGGGGGGGCGGGAGACCCAGTACTTC. It codes for CASSLAGGRETQYF.

This chain uses TRBV7-2 with TRBJ2-3, with 12 bases matching TRBD2. The CDR3 runs 15 residues. Trimming removed 6 bases from V and 5 bases from J; junction bases left unmatched: 6. Germline V gives CDR1 SGHTA, CDR2 FQGNSA. The CDR3 protein is CASRSSGGGVDTQYF. The CDR3 nucleotides read TGTGCCAGCAGGTCTAGCGGGGGGGGAGTAGATACGCAGTATTTT.

Written as DNA, the CDR3 is TGTGCCAGCAGCGCGGGACAGGGGTTCGATGGTGGGAACACTGAAGCTTTCTTT. Translation gives CASSAGQGFDGGNTEAFF. This sequence joins TRBV9 and TRBJ1-1; 10 bases are a match to TRBD1. The ends lost 3 bases at V and 1 base at J; junction bases unmatched: 12. The CDR3 is 18 amino acids. Germline V gene sequence: CDR1 SGDLS, CDR2 YYNGEE.